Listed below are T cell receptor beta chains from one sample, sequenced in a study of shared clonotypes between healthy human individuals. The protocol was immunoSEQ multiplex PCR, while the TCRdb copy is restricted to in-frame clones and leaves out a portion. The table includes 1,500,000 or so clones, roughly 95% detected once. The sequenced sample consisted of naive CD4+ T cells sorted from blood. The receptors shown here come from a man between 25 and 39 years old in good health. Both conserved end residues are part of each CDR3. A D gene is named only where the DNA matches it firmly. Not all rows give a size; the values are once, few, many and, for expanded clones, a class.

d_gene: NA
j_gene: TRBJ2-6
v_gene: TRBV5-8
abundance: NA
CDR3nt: TGTGCCAGCAGCAGACGGGACTCTGGGGCCAACGTCCTGACTTTC
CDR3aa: CASSRRDSGANVLTF

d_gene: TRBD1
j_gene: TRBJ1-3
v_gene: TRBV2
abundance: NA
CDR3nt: TGTGCCAGCGCCGGACAGGGTGGAGGGAACACCATATATTTT
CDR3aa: CASAGQGGGNTIYF

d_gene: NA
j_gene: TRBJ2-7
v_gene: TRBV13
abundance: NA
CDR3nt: TGTGCCAGCAGCCACCTCGTCGGGAGTACATCCTACGAGCAGTACTTC
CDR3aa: CASSHLVGSTSYEQYF

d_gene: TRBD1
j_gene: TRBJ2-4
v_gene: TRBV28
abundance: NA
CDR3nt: TGTGCCAGCACCCTCGGGGACAGAGCCAAAAACATTCAGTACTTC
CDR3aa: CASTLGDRAKNIQYF

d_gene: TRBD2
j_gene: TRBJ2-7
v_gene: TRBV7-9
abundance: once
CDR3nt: TGTGCCAGCAGCTTAGCGGGAGGGCCTATCCGCGAGCAGTACTTC
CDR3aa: CASSLAGGPIREQYF

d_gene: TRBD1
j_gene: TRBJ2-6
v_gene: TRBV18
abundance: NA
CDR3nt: TGTGCCAGCTCACCCAGGACAGGGGGCTCGTCTGGGGCCAACGTCCTGACTTTC
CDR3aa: CASSPRTGGSSGANVLTF

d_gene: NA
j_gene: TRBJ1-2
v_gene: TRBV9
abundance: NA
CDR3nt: TGTGCCAGCAGAGCGGACACTAACTATGGCTACACCTTC
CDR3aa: CASRADTNYGYTF

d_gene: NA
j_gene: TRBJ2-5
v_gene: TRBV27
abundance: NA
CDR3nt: TGTGCCAGCAGTTTATTAACAGACCAAGAGACCCAGTACTTC
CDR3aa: CASSLLTDQETQYF

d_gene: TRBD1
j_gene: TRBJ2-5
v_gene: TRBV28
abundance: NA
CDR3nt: TGTGCCAGCACCCAGACAGGGGGTTTTCTAGAGACCCAGTACTTC
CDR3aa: CASTQTGGFLETQYF

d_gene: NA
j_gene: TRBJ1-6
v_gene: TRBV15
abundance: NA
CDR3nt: TGTGCCACCAGCGTCCCGGGCCGGGGGGTTAATTCACCCCTCCACTTT
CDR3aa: CATSVPGRGVNSPLHF

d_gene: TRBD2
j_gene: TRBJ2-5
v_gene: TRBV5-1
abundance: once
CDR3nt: TGCGCCAGCAGCTCCCTCGGACTAGCGGGCGGGGAGACCCAGTACTTC
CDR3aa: CASSSLGLAGGETQYF

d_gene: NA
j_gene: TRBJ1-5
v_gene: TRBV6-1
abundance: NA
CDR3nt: TGTGCCAGCAGTGAGCGGAGCAATCAGCCCCAGCATTTT
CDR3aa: CASSERSNQPQHF

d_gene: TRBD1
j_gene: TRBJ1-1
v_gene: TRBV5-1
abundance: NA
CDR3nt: TGCGCCAGCAGCTTGTTAGGGGGCGGCGATGAAGCTTTCTTT
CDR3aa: CASSLLGGGDEAFF

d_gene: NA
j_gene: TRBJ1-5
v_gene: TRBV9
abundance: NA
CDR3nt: TGTGCCAGCAGCGTAGGTGAGGTCCTGAATCAGCCCCAGCATTTT
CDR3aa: CASSVGEVLNQPQHF

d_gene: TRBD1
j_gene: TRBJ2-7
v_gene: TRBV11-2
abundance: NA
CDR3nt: TGTGCCAGCAGCGAACAGGGGGCTAGGTCCTACGAGCAGTACTTC
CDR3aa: CASSEQGARSYEQYF

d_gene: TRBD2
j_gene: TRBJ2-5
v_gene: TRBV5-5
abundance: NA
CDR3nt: TGTGCCAGCAGCTTAAGAGCGGGAGTAAGGGAGACCCAGTACTTC
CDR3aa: CASSLRAGVRETQYF

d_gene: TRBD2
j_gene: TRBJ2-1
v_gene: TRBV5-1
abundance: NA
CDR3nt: TGCGCCAGCGCAAGCGGTGTAGCGGGAGTCAACGAGCAGTTCTTC
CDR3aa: CASASGVAGVNEQFF

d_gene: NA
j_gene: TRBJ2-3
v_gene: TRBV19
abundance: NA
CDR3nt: TGTGCCAGTAGTCGGTACAGGCTCACAGATACGCAGTATTTT
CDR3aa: CASSRYRLTDTQYF

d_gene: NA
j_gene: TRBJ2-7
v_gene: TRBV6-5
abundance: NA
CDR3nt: TGTGCCAGCACGGCACCGGACTTAACCTACGAGCAGTACTTC
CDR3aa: CASTAPDLTYEQYF

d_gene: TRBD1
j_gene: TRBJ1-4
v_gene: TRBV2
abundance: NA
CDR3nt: TGTGCCAGCAGTGTCCACAGGGGTACTAATGAAAAACTGTTTTTT
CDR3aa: CASSVHRGTNEKLFF

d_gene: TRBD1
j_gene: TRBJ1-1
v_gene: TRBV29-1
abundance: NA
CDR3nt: TGCAGCGTTTCACAGGGGGTAGCGAACACTGAAGCTTTCTTT
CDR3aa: CSVSQGVANTEAFF

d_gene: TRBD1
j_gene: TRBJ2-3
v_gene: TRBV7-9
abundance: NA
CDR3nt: TGTGCCAGCACCCATGACAGGGGCTTAGCAGATACGCAGTATTTT
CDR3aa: CASTHDRGLADTQYF

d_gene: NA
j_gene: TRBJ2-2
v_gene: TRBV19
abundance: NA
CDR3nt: TGTGCCAGTAAAAGAACGGGATTAGAATCTGGCGGGGAGCTGTTTTTT
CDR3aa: CASKRTGLESGGELFF